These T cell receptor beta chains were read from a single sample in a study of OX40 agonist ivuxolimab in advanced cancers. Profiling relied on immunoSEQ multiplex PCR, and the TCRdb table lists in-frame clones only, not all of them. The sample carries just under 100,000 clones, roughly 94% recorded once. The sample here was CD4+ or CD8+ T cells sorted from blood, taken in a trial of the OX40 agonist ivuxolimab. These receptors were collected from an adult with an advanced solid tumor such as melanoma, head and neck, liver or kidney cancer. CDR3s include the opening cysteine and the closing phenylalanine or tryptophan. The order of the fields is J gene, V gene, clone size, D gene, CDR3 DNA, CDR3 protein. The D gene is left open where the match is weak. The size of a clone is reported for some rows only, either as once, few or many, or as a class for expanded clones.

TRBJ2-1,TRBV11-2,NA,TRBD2,TGTGCCAGCAGCCGGCTAGGACTAGATTACAATGAGCAGTTCTTC,CASSRLGLDYNEQFF
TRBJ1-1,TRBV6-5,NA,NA,TGTGCCAGCAGTTACTCGAGTCGCCAGGAGAACACTGAAGCTTTCTTT,CASSYSSRQENTEAFF
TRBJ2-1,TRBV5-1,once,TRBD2,TGCGCCAGCAGCTTGGTCGGGACTAGCGGATACAATGAGCAGTTCTTC,CASSLVGTSGYNEQFF
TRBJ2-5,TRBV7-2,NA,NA,TGTGCCAGCAGCTTAGTAAGACCTGGTGGGGCCAAGGAGACCCAGTACTTC,CASSLVRPGGAKETQYF
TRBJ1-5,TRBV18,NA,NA,TGTGCCAGCTCACCCTCCGCCACTGTCCCCAGGGGTGGGCAGCCCCAGCATTTT,CASSPSATVPRGGQPQHF
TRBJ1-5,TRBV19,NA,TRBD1,TGTGCCAGTAGTACGGACAGGGGAGGCAATCAGCCCCAGCATTTT,CASSTDRGGNQPQHF
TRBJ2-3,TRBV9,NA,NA,TGTGCCAGCAGCGTAGGTAGGGAAACGACAGATACGCAGTATTTT,CASSVGRETTDTQYF
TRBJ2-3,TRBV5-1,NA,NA,TGCGCCAGCAGCTTGAGGGACACCCGCACAGATACGCAGTATTTT,CASSLRDTRTDTQYF
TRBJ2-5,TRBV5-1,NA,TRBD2,TGCGCCAGCAGCTTGGCTCCTAGCGGGGGGGCCCAAGAGACCCAGTACTTC,CASSLAPSGGAQETQYF
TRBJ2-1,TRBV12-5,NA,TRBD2,TGTGCTAGTGGTTTCGGGGGGGCCTCGAGCTATGAGCAGTTCTTC,CASGFGGASSYEQFF
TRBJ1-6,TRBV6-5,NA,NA,TGTGCCAGCAGTTACAGCGACAGCGGGGATTCACCCCTCCACTTT,CASSYSDSGDSPLHF
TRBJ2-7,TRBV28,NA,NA,TGTGCCAGCAGACGGTCTAGCTCCTACGAGCAGTACTTC,CASRRSSSYEQYF
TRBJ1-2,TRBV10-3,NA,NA,TGTGCCATCAGGCGCCCGGGCTATGGCTACACCTTC,CAIRRPGYGYTF
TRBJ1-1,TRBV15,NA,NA,TGTGCCACCAGCAGAGATCTAAACACTGAAGCTTTCTTT,CATSRDLNTEAFF
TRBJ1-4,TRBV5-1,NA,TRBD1,TGCGCCAGCAGCCGGGACAGGCCAAATGAAAAACTGTTTTTT,CASSRDRPNEKLFF
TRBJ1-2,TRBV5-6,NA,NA,TGTGCCGGCAGCTTGTTTTCTATCAACTATGGCTACACCTTC,CAGSLFSINYGYTF
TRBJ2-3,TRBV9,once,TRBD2,TGTGCCAGCAGCTCCCTTACTAGCGGAGATACGCAGTATTTT,CASSSLTSGDTQYF
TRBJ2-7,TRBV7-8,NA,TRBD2,TGTGCCAGCAGTCTGCGGGGGAGCGGCCTCCCCTACGAGCAGTACTTC,CASSLRGSGLPYEQYF
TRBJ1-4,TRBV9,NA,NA,TGTGCCAGCAGCGTAGGAATAGGGCAGGGAGGAGAAAAACTGTTTTTT,CASSVGIGQGGEKLFF
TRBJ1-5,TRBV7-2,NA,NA,TGTGCCAGCAGCTTAGCAGGGGATCAGCCCCAGCATTTT,CASSLAGDQPQHF
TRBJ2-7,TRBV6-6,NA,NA,TGTGCCAGCAGTTACTTTACTGGATACTACGAGCAGTACTTC,CASSYFTGYYEQYF
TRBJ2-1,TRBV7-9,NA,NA,TGTGCCAGCAGCTTAGGACTGAACGATGAGCAGTTCTTC,CASSLGLNDEQFF
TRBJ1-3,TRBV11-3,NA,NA,TGTGCCAGCAGCCTCGGGGAGGGTCAAGGAAACACCATATATTTT,CASSLGEGQGNTIYF
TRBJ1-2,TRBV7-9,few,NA,TGTGCCAGCAGCCTGGCAATGAGCTATGGCTACACCTTC,CASSLAMSYGYTF
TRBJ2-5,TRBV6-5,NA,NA,TGTGCCAGCAGTTACTCGGGGGCTTCAGGTCAAGAGACCCAGTACTTC,CASSYSGASGQETQYF
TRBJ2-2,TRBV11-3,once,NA,TGTGCCAGCAGCTCCGGACAGTTCTATAGGGGCGGGGAGCTGTTTTTT,CASSSGQFYRGGELFF
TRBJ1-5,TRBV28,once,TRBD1,TGTGCCAGCAGGCCCGGGACAGGGGGGAATCAGCCCCAGCATTTT,CASRPGTGGNQPQHF
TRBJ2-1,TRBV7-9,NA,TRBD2,TGTGCCAGCAGCTCGGGGGGGACCGCCTACAATGAGCAGTTCTTC,CASSSGGTAYNEQFF
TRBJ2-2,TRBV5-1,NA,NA,TGCGCCAGCAGCTGGACGGACGCGAACACCGGGGAGCTGTTTTTT,CASSWTDANTGELFF
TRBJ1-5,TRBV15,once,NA,TGTGCCACCAGCAGAGAGGGGGCGAACAATCAGCCCCAGCATTTT,CATSREGANNQPQHF
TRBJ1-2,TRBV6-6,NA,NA,TGTGCCAGCAGTGACTATGGCTACACCTTC,CASSDYGYTF
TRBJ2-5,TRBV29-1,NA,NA,TGCAGCGTTGAGGACAGCCAAGAGACCCAGTACTTC,CSVEDSQETQYF
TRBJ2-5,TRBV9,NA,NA,TGTGCCAGCAGTGTAGTTGGCGGTGGGGCAGAGACCCAGTACTTC,CASSVVGGGAETQYF
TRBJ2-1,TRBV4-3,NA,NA,TGCGCCAGCAGCCAACTCAATGAGCAGTTCTTC,CASSQLNEQFF
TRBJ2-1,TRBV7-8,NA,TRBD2,TGTGCCAGCAGCTCCCCGGGACTAGCGGGAGTAGTCTACAATGAGCAGTTCTTC,CASSSPGLAGVVYNEQFF
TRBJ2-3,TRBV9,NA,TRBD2,TGTGCTACGAGAGCGGGGGTGAGCACAGATACGCAGTATTTT,CATRAGVSTDTQYF
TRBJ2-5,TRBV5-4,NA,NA,TGTGCCAGCAGCTTGTGGGGAGGTCCGGGGACCCAGTACTTC,CASSLWGGPGTQYF
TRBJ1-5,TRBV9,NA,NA,TGTGCCAGCAGCGCGAGCATGGGGCCCCAGCATTTT,CASSASMGPQHF
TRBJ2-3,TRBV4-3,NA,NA,TGCGCCAGCAGCCAAGTGTGGGGGGTCCCTTACACAGATACGCAGTATTTT,CASSQVWGVPYTDTQYF
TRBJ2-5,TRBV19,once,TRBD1,TGTGAAGGGACAGGGATCGGACAGACCCAGTACTTC,CEGTGIGQTQYF
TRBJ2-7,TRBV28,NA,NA,TGTGCCAGCAGTTACCACCTCGAAGGCAAAAGAACCTACGAGCAGTACTTC,CASSYHLEGKRTYEQYF
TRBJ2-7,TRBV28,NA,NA,TGTGCCAGCAGTTTTTCCGCCCACGAGCAGTACTTC,CASSFSAHEQYF
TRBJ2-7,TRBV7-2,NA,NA,TGTGCCAGCAGCTTAAATCCCGATCCCTACGAGCAGTACTTC,CASSLNPDPYEQYF
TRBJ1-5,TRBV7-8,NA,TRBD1,TGTGCCAGCAGCTTACCCGGGACAGGAGGGAGCAATCAGCCCCAGCATTTT,CASSLPGTGGSNQPQHF
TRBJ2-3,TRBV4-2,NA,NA,TGTGCCAGCAGCCCTTTTGGCGGAACTTTCACAGATACGCAGTATTTT,CASSPFGGTFTDTQYF